These 14 T cell receptor beta chains came from one sample sequenced in a study of blood T cell repertoires in COVID-19. Assay: immunoSEQ multiplex PCR; the TCRdb copy retains only in-frame clones and omits some. The repertoire holds roughly 500,000 clones, with approximately 92% as singletons. Material: peripheral blood. Receptor source: a man younger than 35 with COVID-19, enrolled during active disease.

The CDR3 bases are TGCAGTGCGCTAGCGGGAGAGACCCAGTACTTC. It specifies CSALAGETQYF. The chain employs TRBV20-1 and TRBJ2-5; 8 nucleotides match TRBD2. CDR1 is DFQATT and CDR2 is SNEGSKA in the germline V gene (reference sequence). The junction had 1 base not matched to a gene; V was cut back by 6 bases and J by 4 bases. The CDR3 has 11 residues.

This clone has more than one count but fewer than ten. The chain uses TRBV3-1 (or the pseudogene TRBV3-2) and TRBJ2-1; a weak D match, TRBD2 (6 bases). V shed 4 bases and J shed 9 bases, with 10 bases lying between them. This CDR3 is built from 12 residues. Germline values: CDR1 LGHDT, CDR2 YNNKEL (reference sequence). CDR3 in DNA: TGTGCCAGCAGCCGAGGCGGGGTTGAGCAGTTCTTC. Protein: CASSRGGVEQFF.

The chain links TRBV28 to TRBJ1-3; D is ambiguous. The germline gives CDR1 MDHEN, CDR2 SYDVKM. Trimming stripped 3 bases from V and 0 bases from J, with 9 bases between. There are 15 residues in the CDR3. CDR3: CASSFLSSSGNTIYF. CDR3 DNA: TGTGCCAGCAGTTTTCTCTCCAGCTCTGGAAACACCATATATTTT.

This clone was seen once. The chain recombines TRBV5-4 with TRBJ2-7; 12 positions agree with TRBD2. V shed 1 base, J shed 6 bases, and the junction held 5 bases outside the gene matches. This CDR3 is 15 amino acids long. The V gene's germline CDR1 is SGHNT and CDR2 YYREEE (reference sequence). As DNA, the CDR3 is TGTGCCAGCAGCTTGAGGCTAGCGGGAGGGACCGAGCAGTACTTC. The encoded protein is CASSLRLAGGTEQYF.

The gene calls are TRBV6-5 and TRBJ1-1, with TRBD1 matching 7 bases. J gave up 5 bases and V 2 bases, and 11 bases lay outside the gene matches. The germline V gene has CDR1 MNHEY and CDR2 SVGAGI. The CDR3 is 16 amino acids. CDR3 loop: CASSYQYRQGWTEAFF. CDR3 DNA sequence: TGTGCCAGCAGTTACCAATACCGACAGGGCTGGACTGAAGCTTTCTTT.

The chain couples TRBV6-6 to TRBJ2-7; 8 bases line up with TRBD2. The CDR3 runs 14 residues. The V gene's germline CDR1 is MNHNY and CDR2 SVGAGI (reference sequence). V was clipped by 4 bases and J by 4 bases; unmatched bases: 6. CDR3 amino acids: CASSFLAGRYEQYF. In DNA form, the CDR3 reads TGTGCCAGCAGTTTCTTAGCGGGAAGGTACGAGCAGTACTTC.

This chain joins TRBV7-9 and TRBJ2-1, with 10 bases matching TRBD2. The CDR3 is 18 amino acids. CDR1 and CDR2 from the germline V gene are SEHNR and FQNEAQ (reference sequence). V was pared by 8 bases and J by 3 bases, with 16 bases of the junction left unmatched. Here the CDR3 DNA reads TGTGCCAGCCGAGAAGGGTCGCTAGCGGGGGCGGGCTACAATGAGCAGTTCTTC. Its translation is CASREGSLAGAGYNEQFF.

This clone was seen a single time. V and J are TRBV7-8 and TRBJ2-2; the match to TRBD1 covers 7 bases. There are 16 residues in the CDR3. Losses at the gene ends were 5 bases for V and 0 bases for J; bases not matched to a gene: 6. Germline-derived CDR1 and CDR2 are SGHVS and FQNEAQ. The CDR3 region has the DNA TGTGCCAGCAGCCGGGGACAGAAGGCGAACACCGGGGAGCTGTTTTTT. Translation gives CASSRGQKANTGELFF.

CDR3 coding DNA: TGTGCCTCGGAGTTTCGGACCGGGGAGCTGTTTTTT. Amino acids: CASEFRTGELFF. The chain carries TRBV30 and TRBJ2-2; D is undetermined. The germline V gene has CDR1 GTSNPN and CDR2 SVGIG (reference sequence). The length of the CDR3 is 12 residues. Trimming cost V 7 bases and J 5 bases, with 11 bases left between them.

This chain joins TRBV30 and TRBJ2-3, with 14 bases identical to TRBD2. V was pared by 5 bases and J by 6 bases, with 19 bases of the junction left unmatched. CDR1 is GTSNPN and CDR2 is SVGIG in the germline V gene (reference sequence). CDR3 length equals 19 residues. The CDR3 loop reads CAWEGPNWTSGRSYDTQYF. DNA for the CDR3: TGTGCCTGGGAGGGCCCTAACTGGACTAGCGGGAGGTCGTATGATACGCAGTATTTT.

In its sample, this clone was seen a few times. V is TRBV19 and J is TRBJ1-5, with D perhaps matching TRBD1 (6 bases). CDR3 size: 14 residues. Trimming cost V 6 bases and J 4 bases, with 13 bases left between them. Germline CDR1 and CDR2: LNHDA and SQIVND (reference sequence). The CDR3 nucleotides read TGTGCCAGTAGGAGTGGACAGCTGAATCAGCCCCAGCATTTT. Translation: CASRSGQLNQPQHF.

This chain connects TRBV18 to TRBJ2-5, with TRBD1 matching over 8 bases. Losses at the gene ends were 5 bases for V and 4 bases for J; bases not matched to a gene: 6. The germline CDR1 and CDR2 sequences are KGHSH and LQKENI. This CDR3 contains 14 residues. This chain's CDR3 is CASSSQGARETQYF. CDR3 DNA sequence: TGTGCCAGCTCATCGCAGGGGGCGCGAGAGACCCAGTACTTC.

The chain carries TRBV15 and TRBJ2-7; 9 nucleotides match TRBD1. CDR1 is LNHNV, CDR2 YYDKDF, per germline (reference sequence). V lost 5 bases, J lost 0 bases, and 5 bases stayed unmatched. The CDR3 runs to 15 residues. The CDR3 sequence: CATSRGQGSSYEQYF. The CDR3 DNA reads as TGTGCCACCAGCCGGGGACAGGGAAGCTCCTACGAGCAGTACTTC.

The chain uses TRBV6-1 and TRBJ2-1; weak D call: TRBD2 (6 bases). This CDR3 is 16 amino acids long. V lost 2 bases and J 4 bases, leaving 15 bases between the germline ends. Germline assignment: CDR1 MNHNS and CDR2 SASEGT. The CDR3 reads CASSEHSAGPYNEQFF. In DNA form, the CDR3 reads TGTGCCAGCAGTGAACATTCGGCGGGGCCATACAATGAGCAGTTCTTC.